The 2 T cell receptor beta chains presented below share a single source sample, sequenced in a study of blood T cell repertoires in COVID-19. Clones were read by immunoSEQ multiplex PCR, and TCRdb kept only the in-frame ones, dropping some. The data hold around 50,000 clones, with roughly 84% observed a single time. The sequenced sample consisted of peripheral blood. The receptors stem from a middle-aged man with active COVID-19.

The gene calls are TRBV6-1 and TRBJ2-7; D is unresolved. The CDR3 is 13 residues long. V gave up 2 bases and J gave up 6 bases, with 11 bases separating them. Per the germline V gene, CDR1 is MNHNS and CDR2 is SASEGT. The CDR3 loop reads CASSEQAFSEQYF. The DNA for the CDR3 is TGTGCCAGCAGTGAACAGGCCTTCTCCGAGCAGTACTTC.

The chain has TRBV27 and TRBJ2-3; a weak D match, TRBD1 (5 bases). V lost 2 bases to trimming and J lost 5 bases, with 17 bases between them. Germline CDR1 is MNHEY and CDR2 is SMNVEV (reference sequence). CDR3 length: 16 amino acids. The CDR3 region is CASSLPRNGAVDTQYF. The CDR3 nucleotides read TGTGCCAGCAGTTTACCGCGCAATGGGGCGGTAGATACGCAGTATTTT.